This T cell receptor beta chain derives from a study of shared clonotypes between healthy human individuals. Regarding the study as a whole: Memory subsets generally showed smaller estimated richness than naive subsets did.

For this clone: Its antigen is as yet unknown. Other DNA sequences in the sample encode the same CDR3.

Assay used: immunoSEQ multiplex PCR; TCRdb lists only in-frame clones, some missing. Here the sample spans about 960,000 clones, 60% to 85% being singletons. The CDR3 length is 14 residues. The germline CDR1 and CDR2 sequences are SGDLS and YYNGEE. The ends were cut back, 0 bases at V and 0 bases at J, with 6 bases in the middle. All of the donors resided in Nashville, Tennessee, and each was a Caucasian adult. This receptor was obtained from a man in his late teens or twenties in good health. This sequence joins TRBV9 and TRBJ1-1; D unresolved. Sample: memory CD4+ T cells sorted from blood. Subset reported: CD45RA-negative fraction. This chain's CDR3 is CASSVGPVNTEAFF. CDR3 nucleotide sequence: TGTGCCAGCAGCGTAGGTCCAGTGAACACTGAAGCTTTCTTT.